Below are 2 T cell receptor beta chains sequenced from a single sample in a study of blood T cell repertoires in COVID-19. Some clones are missing from TCRdb's copy, which holds only in-frame ones; the method was immunoSEQ multiplex PCR. The top ten clones hold 4.9% of a sample with 27,000 or so clones, 85% to 90% of them seen once. The sequenced material came from peripheral blood. The receptors shown here come from a man in his sixties or seventies with active COVID-19.

CDR3 bases: TGCGCCAGCAGCTTGGATCCCCAGGCTGGCACAGATACGCAGTATTTT. Translated: CASSLDPQAGTDTQYF. V gene TRBV5-1 combines with J gene TRBJ2-3; D gene ambiguous. V shed 0 bases and J shed 1 base, with 12 bases lying between them. The CDR3 length is 16 residues. Germline V gives CDR1 SGHRS, CDR2 YFSETQ. Variable domain in full (rest from reference TRBV5-1 and TRBJ2-3): KAGVTQTPRYLIKTRGQQVTLSCSPISGHRSVSWYQQTPGQGLQFLFEYFSETQRNKGNFPGRFSGRQFSNSRSEMNVSTLELGDSALYLCASSLDPQAGTDTQYFGPGTRLTVL.

The V and J genes are TRBV9 and TRBJ2-5; 7 nucleotides agree with TRBD1. After removal of 4 bases from V and 4 bases from J, the junction contained 10 bases not matched to a gene. The CDR3 has 15 residues. Germline V lookup: CDR1 SGDLS, CDR2 YYNGEE. The DNA of the CDR3 is TGTGCCAGCAGCCGACAGGGAATAGTACTAGAGACCCAGTACTTC. Its protein is CASSRQGIVLETQYF.